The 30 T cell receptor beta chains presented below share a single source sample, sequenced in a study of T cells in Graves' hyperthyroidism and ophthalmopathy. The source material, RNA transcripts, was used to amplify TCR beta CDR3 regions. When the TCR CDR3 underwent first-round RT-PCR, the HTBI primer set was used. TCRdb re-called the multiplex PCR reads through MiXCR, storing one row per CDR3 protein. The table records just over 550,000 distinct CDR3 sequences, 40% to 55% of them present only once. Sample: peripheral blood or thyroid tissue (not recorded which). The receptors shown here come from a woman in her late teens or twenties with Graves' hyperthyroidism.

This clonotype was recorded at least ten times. The CDR3 loop reads CASSIASGANVLTF. DNA for the CDR3: TGTGCCAGTAGTATAGCCTCTGGGGCCAACGTCCTGACTTTC. The V gene is TRBV19, the J gene TRBJ2-6; D ambiguous. The CDR3 totals 14 residues. The V end was cut by 1 base, the J end by 0 bases, with 1 base between. Germline CDR1 LNHDA, CDR2 SQIVND (reference sequence).

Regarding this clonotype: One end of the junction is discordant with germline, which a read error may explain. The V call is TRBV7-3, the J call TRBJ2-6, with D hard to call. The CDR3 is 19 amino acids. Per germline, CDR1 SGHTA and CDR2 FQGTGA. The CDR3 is CASSQDRWLRDPGANVLTF. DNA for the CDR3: TGCGCCAGCAGCCAAGATAGGTGGCTCCGCGACCCTGGGGCCAACGTCCTGACTTTC.

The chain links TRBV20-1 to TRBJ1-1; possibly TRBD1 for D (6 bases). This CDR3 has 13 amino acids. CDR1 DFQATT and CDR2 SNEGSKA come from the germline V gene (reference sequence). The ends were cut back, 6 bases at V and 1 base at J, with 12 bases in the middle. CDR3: CSALKDRNTEAFF. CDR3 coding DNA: TGCAGTGCGCTAAAGGACAGGAACACTGAAGCTTTCTTT.

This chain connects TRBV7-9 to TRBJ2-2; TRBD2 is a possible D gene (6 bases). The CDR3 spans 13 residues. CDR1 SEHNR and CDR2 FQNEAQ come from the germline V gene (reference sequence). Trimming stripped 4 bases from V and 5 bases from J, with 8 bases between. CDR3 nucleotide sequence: TGTGCCAGCAGCTCGGAGGGGACCGGGGAGCTGTTTTTT. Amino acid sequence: CASSSEGTGELFF.

CDR3 coding DNA: TGTGCCAGCAGACAGGTTCCTCAATCTGAAGCTTTCTTT. This codes for CASRQVPQSEAFF. The rearrangement joins TRBV5-4 to TRBJ1-1, with a possible D match to TRBD1 (5 bases). The germline V and J ends were trimmed by 5 bases and 6 bases, with 14 bases remaining between them. The CDR3 runs to 13 residues. Germline assignment: CDR1 SGHNT and CDR2 YYREEE (reference sequence).

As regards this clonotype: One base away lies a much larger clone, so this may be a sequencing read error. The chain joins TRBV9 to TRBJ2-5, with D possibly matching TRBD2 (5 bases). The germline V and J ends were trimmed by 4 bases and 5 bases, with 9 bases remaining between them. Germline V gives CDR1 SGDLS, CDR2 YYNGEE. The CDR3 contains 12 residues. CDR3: CASSRIAETQYF. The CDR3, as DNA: TGTGCCAGCAGCCGGATAGCGGAGACCCAGTACTTC.

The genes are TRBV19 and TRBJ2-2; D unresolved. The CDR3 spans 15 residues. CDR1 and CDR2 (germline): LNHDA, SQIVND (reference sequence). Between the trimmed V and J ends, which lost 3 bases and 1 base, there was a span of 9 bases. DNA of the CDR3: TGTGCCAGTAGTATTGTTAGCCTGAACACCGGGGAGCTGTTTTTT. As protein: CASSIVSLNTGELFF.

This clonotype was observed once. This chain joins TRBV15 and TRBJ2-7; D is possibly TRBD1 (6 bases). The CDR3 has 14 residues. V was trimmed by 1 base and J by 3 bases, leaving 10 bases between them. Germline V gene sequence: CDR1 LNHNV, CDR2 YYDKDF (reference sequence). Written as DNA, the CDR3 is TGTGCCACCAGCAGAGGGACAGCCAACTACGAGCAGTACTTC. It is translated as CATSRGTANYEQYF. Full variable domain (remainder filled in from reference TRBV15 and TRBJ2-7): DAMVIQNPRYQVTQFGKPVTLSCSQTLNHNVMYWYQQKSSQAPKLLFHYYDKDFNNEADTPDNFQSRRPNTSFCFLDIRSPGLGDTAMYLCATSRGTANYEQYFGPGTRLTVT.

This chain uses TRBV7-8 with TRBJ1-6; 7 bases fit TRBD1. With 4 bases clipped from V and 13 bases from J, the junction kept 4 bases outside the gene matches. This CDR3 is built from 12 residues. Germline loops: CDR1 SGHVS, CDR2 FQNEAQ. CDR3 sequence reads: CASSSQQGPLHF. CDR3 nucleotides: TGTGCCAGCAGCTCCCAACAGGGGCCCCTCCACTTT.

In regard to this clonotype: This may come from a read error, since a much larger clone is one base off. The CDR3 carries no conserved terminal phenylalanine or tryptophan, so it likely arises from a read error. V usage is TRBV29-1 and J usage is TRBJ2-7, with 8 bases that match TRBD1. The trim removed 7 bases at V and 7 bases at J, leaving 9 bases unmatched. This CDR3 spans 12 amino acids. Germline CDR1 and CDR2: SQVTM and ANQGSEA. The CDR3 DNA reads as TGCAGCGGGGGGACGGACAGGGTTGAGCAGTACCTC. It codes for CSGGTDRVEQYL.

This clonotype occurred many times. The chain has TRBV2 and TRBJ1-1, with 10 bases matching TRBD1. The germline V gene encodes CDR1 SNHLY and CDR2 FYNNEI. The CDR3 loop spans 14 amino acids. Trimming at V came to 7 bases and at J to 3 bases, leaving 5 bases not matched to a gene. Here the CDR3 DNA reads TGTGCCAGCAAGAGGGGACAGGGGCACACTGAAGCTTTCTTT. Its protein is CASKRGQGHTEAFF. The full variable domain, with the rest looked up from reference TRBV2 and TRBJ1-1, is EPEVTQTPSHQVTQMGQEVILRCVPISNHLYFYWYRQILGQKVEFLVSFYNNEISEKSEIFDDQFSVERPDGSNFTLKIRSTKLEDSAMYFCASKRGQGHTEAFFGQGTRLTVV.

In nucleotides, the CDR3 is TGTGCCAGCAGCTTCGCCCCGGCTAGCGGGGAGCTGTTTTTT. Translated: CASSFAPASGELFF. The chain links TRBV7-2 to TRBJ2-2; D not resolved. Germline loops: CDR1 SGHTA, CDR2 FQGNSA. V lost 3 bases and J 7 bases, leaving 12 bases between the germline ends. This CDR3 comprises 14 residues.

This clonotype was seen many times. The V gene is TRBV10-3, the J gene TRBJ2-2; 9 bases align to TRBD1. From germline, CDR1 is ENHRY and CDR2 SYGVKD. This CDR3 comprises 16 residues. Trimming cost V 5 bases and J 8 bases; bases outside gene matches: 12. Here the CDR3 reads CAISSAGQGTSGELFF. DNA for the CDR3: TGTGCCATCAGTTCAGCGGGACAGGGAACCTCTGGGGAGCTGTTTTTT.

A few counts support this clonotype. Here the CDR3 reads CASGKQGEAGYTF. The CDR3 DNA follows: TGTGCCAGCGGGAAACAGGGGGAAGCTGGCTACACCTTC. The V call is TRBV12-3 or TRBV12-4, the J call TRBJ1-2, with 8 bases identical to TRBD1. CDR3 size: 13 residues. V lost 8 bases, J lost 7 bases, and 9 bases stayed unmatched.

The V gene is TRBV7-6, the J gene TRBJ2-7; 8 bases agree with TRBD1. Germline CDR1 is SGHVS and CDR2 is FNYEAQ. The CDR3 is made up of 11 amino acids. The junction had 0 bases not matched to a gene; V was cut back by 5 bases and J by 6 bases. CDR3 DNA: TGTGCCAGCAGCGGGACAGGCGAGCAGTACTTC. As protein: CASSGTGEQYF. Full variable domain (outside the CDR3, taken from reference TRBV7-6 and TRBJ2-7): GAGVSQSPRYKVTKRGQDVALRCDPISGHVSLYWYRQALGQGPEFLTYFNYEAQQDKSGLPNDRFSAERPEGSISTLTIQRTEQRDSAMYRCASSGTGEQYFGPGTRLTVT.

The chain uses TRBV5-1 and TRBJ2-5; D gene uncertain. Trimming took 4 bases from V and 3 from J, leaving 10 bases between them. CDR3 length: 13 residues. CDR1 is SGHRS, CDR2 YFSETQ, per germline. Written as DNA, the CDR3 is TGCGCCAGCAGCAAGGTCCTTGAAGAGACCCAGTACTTC. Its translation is CASSKVLEETQYF.

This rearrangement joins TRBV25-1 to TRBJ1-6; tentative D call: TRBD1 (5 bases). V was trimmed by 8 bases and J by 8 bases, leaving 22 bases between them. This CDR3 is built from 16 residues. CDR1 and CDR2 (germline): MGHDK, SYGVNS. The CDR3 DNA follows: TGTGCCAGCTCACCAGCGATAAAAGGGGCGGATTCACCCCTCCACTTT. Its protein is CASSPAIKGADSPLHF.

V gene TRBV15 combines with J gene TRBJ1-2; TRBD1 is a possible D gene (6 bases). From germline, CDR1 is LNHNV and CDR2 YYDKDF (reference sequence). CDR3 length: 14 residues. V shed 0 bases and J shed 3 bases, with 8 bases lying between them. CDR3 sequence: CATSRDRGYYGYTF. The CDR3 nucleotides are TGTGCCACCAGCAGAGACAGGGGCTACTATGGCTACACCTTC.

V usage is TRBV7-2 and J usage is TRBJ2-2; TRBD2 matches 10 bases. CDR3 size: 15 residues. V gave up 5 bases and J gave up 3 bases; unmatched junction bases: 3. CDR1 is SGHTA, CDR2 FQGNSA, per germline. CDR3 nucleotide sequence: TGTGCCAGCAGCCAGCGGGAGGGAGACACCGGGGAGCTGTTTTTT. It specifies CASSQREGDTGELFF.

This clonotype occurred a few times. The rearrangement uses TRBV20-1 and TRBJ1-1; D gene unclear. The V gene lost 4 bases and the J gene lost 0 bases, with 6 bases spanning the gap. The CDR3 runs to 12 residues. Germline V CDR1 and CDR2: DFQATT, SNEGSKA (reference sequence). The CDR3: CSATGLNTEAFF. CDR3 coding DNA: TGCAGTGCTACCGGCCTGAACACTGAAGCTTTCTTT.

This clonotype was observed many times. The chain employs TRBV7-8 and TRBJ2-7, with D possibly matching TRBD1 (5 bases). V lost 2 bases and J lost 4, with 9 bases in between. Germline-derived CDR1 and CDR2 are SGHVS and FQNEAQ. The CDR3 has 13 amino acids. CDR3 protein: CASSLSSGYEQYF. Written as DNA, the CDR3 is TGTGCCAGCAGCTTATCGTCAGGGTACGAGCAGTACTTC.

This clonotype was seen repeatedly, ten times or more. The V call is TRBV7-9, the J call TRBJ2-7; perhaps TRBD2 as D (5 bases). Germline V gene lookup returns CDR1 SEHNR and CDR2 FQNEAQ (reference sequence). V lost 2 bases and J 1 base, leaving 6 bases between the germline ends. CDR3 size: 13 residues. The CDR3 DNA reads TGTGCCAGCAGCTTACCGGGGTCCTACGAGCAGTACTTC. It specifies CASSLPGSYEQYF.

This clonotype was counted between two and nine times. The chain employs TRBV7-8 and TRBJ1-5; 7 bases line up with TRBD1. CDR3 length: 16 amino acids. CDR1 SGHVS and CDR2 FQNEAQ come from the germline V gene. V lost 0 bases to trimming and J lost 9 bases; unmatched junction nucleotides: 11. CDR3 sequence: CASSLAVGTALWPQHF. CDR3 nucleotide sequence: TGTGCCAGCAGCTTAGCCGTCGGGACAGCTTTATGGCCCCAGCATTTT.

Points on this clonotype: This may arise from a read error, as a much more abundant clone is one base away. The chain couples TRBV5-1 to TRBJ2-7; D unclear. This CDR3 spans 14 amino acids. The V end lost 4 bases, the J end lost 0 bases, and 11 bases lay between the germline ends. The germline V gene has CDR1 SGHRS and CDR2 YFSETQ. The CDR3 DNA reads TGCGCCAGCAGCCCGACGCGGTTCTCCTACGAGCAGTACTTC. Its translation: CASSPTRFSYEQYF.

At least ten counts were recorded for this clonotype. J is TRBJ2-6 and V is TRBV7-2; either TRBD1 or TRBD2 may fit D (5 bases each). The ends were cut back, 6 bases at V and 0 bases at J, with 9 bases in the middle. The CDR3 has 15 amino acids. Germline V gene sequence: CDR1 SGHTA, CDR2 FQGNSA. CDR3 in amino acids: CASSAGSSGANVLTF. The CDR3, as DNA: TGTGCCAGCAGTGCAGGGAGCTCTGGGGCCAACGTCCTGACTTTC.

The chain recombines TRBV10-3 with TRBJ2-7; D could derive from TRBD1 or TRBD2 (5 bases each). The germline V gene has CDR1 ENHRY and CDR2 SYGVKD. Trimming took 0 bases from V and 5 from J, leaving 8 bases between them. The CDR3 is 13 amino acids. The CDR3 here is CAISESGAHEQYF. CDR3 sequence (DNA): TGTGCCATCAGTGAGTCCGGGGCCCACGAGCAGTACTTC.

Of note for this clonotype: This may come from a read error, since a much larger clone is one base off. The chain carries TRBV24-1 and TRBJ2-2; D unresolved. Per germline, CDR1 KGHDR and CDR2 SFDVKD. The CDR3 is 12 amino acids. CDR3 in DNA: TGTGCCACCAGTGATTTAACCGTGGAGCTGTTTTTT. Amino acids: CATSDLTVELFF.

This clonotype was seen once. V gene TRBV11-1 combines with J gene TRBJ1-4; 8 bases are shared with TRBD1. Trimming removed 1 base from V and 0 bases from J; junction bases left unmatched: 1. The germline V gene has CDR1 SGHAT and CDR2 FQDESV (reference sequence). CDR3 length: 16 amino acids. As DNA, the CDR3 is TGTGCCAGCAGCTTAGAGACAGGGGCAACTAATGAAAAACTGTTTTTT. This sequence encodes CASSLETGATNEKLFF.

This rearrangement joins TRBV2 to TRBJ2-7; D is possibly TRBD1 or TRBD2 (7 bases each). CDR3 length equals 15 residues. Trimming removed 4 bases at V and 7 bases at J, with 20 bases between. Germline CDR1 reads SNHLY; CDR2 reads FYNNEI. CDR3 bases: TGTGCCAGCAGTGCCAGGGGGGGGAGGGAGGTGGAGCAGTACTTC. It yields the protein CASSARGGREVEQYF. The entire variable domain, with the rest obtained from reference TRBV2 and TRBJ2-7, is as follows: EPEVTQTPSHQVTQMGQEVILRCVPISNHLYFYWYRQILGQKVEFLVSFYNNEISEKSEIFDDQFSVERPDGSNFTLKIRSTKLEDSAMYFCASSARGGREVEQYFGPGTRLTVT.

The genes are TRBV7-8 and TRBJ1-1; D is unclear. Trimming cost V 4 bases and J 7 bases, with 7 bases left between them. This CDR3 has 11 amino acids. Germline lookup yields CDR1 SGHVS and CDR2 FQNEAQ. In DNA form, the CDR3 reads TGTGCCAGCAGCTCCTACGGTGAAGCTTTCTTT. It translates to CASSSYGEAFF.